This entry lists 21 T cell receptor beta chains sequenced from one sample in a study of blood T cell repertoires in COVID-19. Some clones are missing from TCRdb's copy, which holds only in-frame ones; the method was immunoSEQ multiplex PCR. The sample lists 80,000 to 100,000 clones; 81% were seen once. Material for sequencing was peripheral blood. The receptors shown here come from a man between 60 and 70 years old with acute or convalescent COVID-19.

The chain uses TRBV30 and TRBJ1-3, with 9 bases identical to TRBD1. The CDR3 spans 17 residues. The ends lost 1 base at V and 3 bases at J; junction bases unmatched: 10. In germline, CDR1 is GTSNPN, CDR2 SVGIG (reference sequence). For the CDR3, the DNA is TGTGCCTGGAGTGCACCCCGACAGGGGGTAAATGGAAACACCATATATTTT. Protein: CAWSAPRQGVNGNTIYF.

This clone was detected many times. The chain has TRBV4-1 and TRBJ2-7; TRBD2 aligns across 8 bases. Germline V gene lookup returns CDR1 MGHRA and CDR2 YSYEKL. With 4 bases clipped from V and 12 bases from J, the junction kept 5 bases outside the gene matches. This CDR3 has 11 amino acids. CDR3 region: CASSLRTSTYF. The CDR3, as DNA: TGCGCCAGCAGCCTCCGGACTAGCACGTACTTC.

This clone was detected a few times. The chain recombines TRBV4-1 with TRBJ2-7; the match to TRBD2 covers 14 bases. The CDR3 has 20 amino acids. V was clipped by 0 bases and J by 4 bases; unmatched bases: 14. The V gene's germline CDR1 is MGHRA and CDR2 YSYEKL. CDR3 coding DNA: TGCGCCAGCAGCCAAGAACTTACCGGGACTAGCGGGAGTGGACGGTACGAGCAGTACTTC. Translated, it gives CASSQELTGTSGSGRYEQYF.

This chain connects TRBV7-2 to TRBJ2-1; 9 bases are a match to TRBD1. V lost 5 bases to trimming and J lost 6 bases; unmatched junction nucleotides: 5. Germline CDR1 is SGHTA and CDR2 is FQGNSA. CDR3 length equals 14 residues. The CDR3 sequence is CASSTRDRANEQFF. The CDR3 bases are TGTGCCAGCAGCACCCGGGACAGGGCCAATGAGCAGTTCTTC.

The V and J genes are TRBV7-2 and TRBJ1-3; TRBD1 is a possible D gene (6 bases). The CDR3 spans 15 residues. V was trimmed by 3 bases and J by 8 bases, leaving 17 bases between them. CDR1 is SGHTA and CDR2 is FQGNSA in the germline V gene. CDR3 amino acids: CASSLQQGDWDTIYF. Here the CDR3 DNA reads TGTGCCAGCAGCTTGCAACAGGGTGATTGGGACACCATATATTTT.

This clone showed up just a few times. The CDR3 region has the DNA TGTGCCAGCAGCGCCTTACTGGGGCTTTGGGGCACAGATACGCAGTATTTT. Amino acid sequence: CASSALLGLWGTDTQYF. The J gene is TRBJ2-3, the V gene TRBV11-3, with D perhaps TRBD1 (5 bases). The CDR3 contains 17 residues. Germline assignment: CDR1 SGHNT and CDR2 YENEEA. Between the trimmed V and J ends, which lost 5 bases and 1 base, there was a span of 19 bases.

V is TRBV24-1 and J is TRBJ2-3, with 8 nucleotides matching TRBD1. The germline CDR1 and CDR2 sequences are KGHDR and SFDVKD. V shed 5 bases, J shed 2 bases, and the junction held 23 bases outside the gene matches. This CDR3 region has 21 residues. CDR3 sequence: CATSGFFTGGKGSYLTDTQYF. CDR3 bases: TGTGCCACCAGTGGTTTTTTTACAGGGGGAAAGGGGTCCTACCTCACAGATACGCAGTATTTT.

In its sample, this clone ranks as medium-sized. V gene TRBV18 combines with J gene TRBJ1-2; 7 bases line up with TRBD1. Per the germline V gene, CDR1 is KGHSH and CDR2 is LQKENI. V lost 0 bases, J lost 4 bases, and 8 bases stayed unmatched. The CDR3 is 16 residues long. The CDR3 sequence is CASSPPEAGGTYGYTF. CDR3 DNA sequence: TGTGCCAGCTCACCACCTGAGGCAGGGGGTACCTATGGCTACACCTTC.

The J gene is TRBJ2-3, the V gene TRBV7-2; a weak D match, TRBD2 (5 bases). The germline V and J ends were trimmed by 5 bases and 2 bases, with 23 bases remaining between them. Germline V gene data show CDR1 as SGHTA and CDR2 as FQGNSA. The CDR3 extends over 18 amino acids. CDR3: CASSGKLGGTRITDTQYF. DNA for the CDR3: TGTGCCAGCAGCGGAAAGCTAGGAGGAACTCGTATCACAGATACGCAGTATTTT.

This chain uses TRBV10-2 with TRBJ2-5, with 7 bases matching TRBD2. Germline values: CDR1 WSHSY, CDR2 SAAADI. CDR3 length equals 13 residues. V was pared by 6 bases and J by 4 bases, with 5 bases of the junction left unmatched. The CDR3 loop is CASSRLARETQYF. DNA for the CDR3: TGCGCCAGCAGCCGACTAGCAAGAGAGACCCAGTACTTC.

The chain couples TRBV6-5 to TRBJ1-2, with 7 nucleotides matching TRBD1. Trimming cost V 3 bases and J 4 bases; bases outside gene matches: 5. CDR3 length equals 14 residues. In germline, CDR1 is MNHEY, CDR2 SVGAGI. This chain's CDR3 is CASSYRQGGYGYTF. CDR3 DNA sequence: TGTGCCAGCAGTTATCGCCAGGGGGGCTATGGCTACACCTTC.

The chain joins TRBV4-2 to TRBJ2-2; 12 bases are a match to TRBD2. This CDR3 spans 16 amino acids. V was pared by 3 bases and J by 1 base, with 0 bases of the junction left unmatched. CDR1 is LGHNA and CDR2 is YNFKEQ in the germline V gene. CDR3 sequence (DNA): TGTGCCAGCAGCCAGGGACTAGCGGGGAACACCGGGGAGCTGTTTTTT. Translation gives CASSQGLAGNTGELFF.

CDR3 nucleotide sequence: TGTGCCAGCAGCTTAGCCCGGACAGGGGGCCATAATTCACCCCTCCACTTT. Its translation is CASSLARTGGHNSPLHF. The chain links TRBV7-9 to TRBJ1-6, with 11 bases aligning to TRBD1. Germline V gene data show CDR1 as SEHNR and CDR2 as FQNEAQ (reference sequence). The length of the CDR3 is 17 residues. Trimming took 0 bases from V and 5 from J; bases not matched to a gene: 3.

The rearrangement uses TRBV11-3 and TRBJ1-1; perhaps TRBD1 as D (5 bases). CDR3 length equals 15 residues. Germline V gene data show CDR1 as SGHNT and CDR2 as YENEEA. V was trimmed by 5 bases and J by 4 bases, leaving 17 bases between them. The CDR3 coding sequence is TGTGCCAGCAGCCCCCGAACCATGGGGGGCACTGAAGCTTTCTTT. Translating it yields CASSPRTMGGTEAFF.

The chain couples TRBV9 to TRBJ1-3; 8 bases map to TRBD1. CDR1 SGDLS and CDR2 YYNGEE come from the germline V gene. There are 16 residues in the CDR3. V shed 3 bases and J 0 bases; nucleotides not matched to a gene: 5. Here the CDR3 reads CASSAPGQVSGNTIYF. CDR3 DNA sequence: TGTGCCAGCAGCGCGCCGGGACAGGTCTCTGGAAACACCATATATTTT.

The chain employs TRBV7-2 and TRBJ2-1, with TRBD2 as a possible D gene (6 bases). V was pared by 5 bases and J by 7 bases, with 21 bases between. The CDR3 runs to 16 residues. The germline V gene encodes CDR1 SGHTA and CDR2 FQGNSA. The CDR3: CASSPTSRQGRNEQFF. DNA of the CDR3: TGTGCCAGCAGCCCTACCTCCAGACAAGGGAGGAATGAGCAGTTCTTC.

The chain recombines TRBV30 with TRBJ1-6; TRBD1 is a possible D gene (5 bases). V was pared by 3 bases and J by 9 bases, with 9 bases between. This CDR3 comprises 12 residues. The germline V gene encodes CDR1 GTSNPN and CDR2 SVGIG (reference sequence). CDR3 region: CAWRDGGSPLHF. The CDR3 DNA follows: TGTGCCTGGAGGGACGGGGGTTCACCCCTCCACTTT.

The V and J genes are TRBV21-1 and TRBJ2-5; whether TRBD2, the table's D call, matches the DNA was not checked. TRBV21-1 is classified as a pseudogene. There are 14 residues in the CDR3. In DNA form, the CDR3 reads TGTGCCAGCAGTCAAGCGGGATTGGAAGAGACCCAGTACTTC. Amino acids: CASSQAGLEETQYF.

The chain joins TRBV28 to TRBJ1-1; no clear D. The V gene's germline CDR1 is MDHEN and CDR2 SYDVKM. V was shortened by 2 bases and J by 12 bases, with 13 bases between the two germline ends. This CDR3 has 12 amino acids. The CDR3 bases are TGTGCCAGCAGTTTAGGGGAGATAGCGACTTTCTTT. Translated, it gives CASSLGEIATFF.

CDR3 in DNA: TGCGCCAGCAGCCAAACAAGGGACAGTAAAGAGACCCAGTACTTC. As protein: CASSQTRDSKETQYF. V usage is TRBV4-1 and J usage is TRBJ2-5; 7 nucleotides agree with TRBD1. The V segment lost 2 bases and the J segment 3 bases; nucleotides outside the gene matches: 6. The CDR3 contains 15 residues. CDR1 is MGHRA and CDR2 is YSYEKL in the germline V gene.

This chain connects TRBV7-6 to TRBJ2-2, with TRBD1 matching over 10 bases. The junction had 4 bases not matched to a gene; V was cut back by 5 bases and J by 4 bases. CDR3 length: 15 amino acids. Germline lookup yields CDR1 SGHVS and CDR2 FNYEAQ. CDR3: CASSMDRGFTGELFF. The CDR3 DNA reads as TGTGCCAGCAGCATGGACAGGGGGTTCACCGGGGAGCTGTTTTTT.